These 20 T cell receptor beta chains originate from one sample sequenced in a study of cytomegalovirus exposure and HLA in healthy donors. PCR used 60 Vbeta primers and 13 Jbeta primers. The assay was immunoSEQ multiplex PCR, and TCRdb's table has in-frame clones only and misses some. The sample lists some 130,000 clones; approximately 82% were seen once. The sequenced sample consisted of PBMCs. The source is a female donor in good health and CMV-seronegative.

The gene calls are TRBV6-6 and TRBJ2-1; the D is unclear. The CDR3 has 11 residues. Between the trimmed V and J ends, which lost 2 bases and 9 bases, there was a span of 5 bases. Germline CDR1 and CDR2: MNHNY and SVGAGI (reference sequence). The CDR3 is CASSYAGEQFF. CDR3 DNA sequence: TGTGCCAGCAGTTACGCAGGTGAGCAGTTCTTC.

This chain joins TRBV29-1 and TRBJ1-6; D is possibly TRBD1 (6 bases). CDR1 is SQVTM, CDR2 ANQGSEA, per germline. The CDR3 extends over 14 amino acids. Trimming removed 6 bases at V and 7 bases at J, with 16 bases between. CDR3 coding DNA: TGCAGCGTAAGACCGGGACACTCGAATTCACCCCTCCACTTT. Translating gives CSVRPGHSNSPLHF.

The V gene is TRBV28, the J gene TRBJ2-5; perhaps TRBD1 as D (5 bases). The J call is uncertain, as TRBJ2-7 better fits the DNA end. Germline CDR1 MDHEN, CDR2 SYDVKM. This CDR3 is 14 amino acids long. The CDR3, as DNA: TGTGCCAGCAGTTCCCCCTCAGGGATCCACGAGCAGTACTTC. Encoded protein: CASSSPSGIHEQYF.

The rearrangement links TRBV29-1 to TRBJ2-5; maybe TRBD1 (5 bases). Germline CDR1 reads SQVTM; CDR2 reads ANQGSEA. Deletions cut 6 bases from V and 1 base from J, with 9 bases between. CDR3 size: 12 residues. The chain's CDR3 is CSVRQTQETQYF. In DNA, the CDR3 is TGCAGCGTAAGACAGACCCAAGAGACCCAGTACTTC.

This clone was seen only a few times. CDR3 amino acids: CASSLGQGVGNEQFF. CDR3 bases: TGTGCCAGCAGCTTGGGACAGGGGGTAGGCAATGAGCAGTTCTTC. This chain connects TRBV7-7 to TRBJ2-1; TRBD1 aligns across 11 bases. This CDR3 has 15 amino acids. The germline gives CDR1 SSHAT, CDR2 FNYEAQ (reference sequence). With 3 bases clipped from V and 6 bases from J, the junction kept 4 bases outside the gene matches.

The rearrangement uses TRBV28 and TRBJ2-2; 8 bases map to TRBD1. The CDR3 sequence is 15 residues long. The V segment lost 7 bases and the J segment 3 bases; nucleotides outside the gene matches: 7. Germline V gene sequence: CDR1 MDHEN, CDR2 SYDVKM. CDR3 coding DNA: TGTGCCAGCACTACTCCGGGACAGGACACCGGGGAGCTGTTTTTT. Amino acid sequence: CASTTPGQDTGELFF.

The chain joins TRBV5-6 to TRBJ2-5; 8 bases agree with TRBD2. TRBJ2-7 matches the DNA end more closely, so the J call is doubtful. CDR1 SGHDT and CDR2 YYEEEE come from the germline V gene. The CDR3 runs to 15 residues. The CDR3: CASSLVTSGPYEQYF. In nucleotides, the CDR3 is TGTGCCAGCAGCTTGGTAACTAGCGGACCATACGAGCAGTACTTC.

This clone showed up just once. The rearrangement joins TRBV6-6 to TRBJ2-6; D call uncertain. This CDR3 region has 16 residues. The V end was cut by 2 bases, the J end by 0 bases, with 8 bases between. In germline, CDR1 is MNHNY, CDR2 SVGAGI (reference sequence). The CDR3 DNA reads TGTGCCAGCAGTTACCTACGGTACTCTGGGGCCAACGTCCTGACTTTC. Amino acids: CASSYLRYSGANVLTF.

The chain is built from TRBV7-6 and TRBJ2-5, with 10 bases that match TRBD1. V was clipped by 4 bases and J by 1 base; unmatched bases: 3. Germline V gene data show CDR1 as SGHVS and CDR2 as FNYEAQ. The CDR3 has 15 residues. Here the CDR3 reads CASSSRQGAQETQYF. As DNA, the CDR3 is TGTGCCAGCAGCTCCCGACAGGGGGCCCAAGAGACCCAGTACTTC.

The chain recombines TRBV14 with TRBJ1-1; D perhaps matches TRBD1 (5 bases). Trimming left V 0 bases short and J 3 bases short, with 8 bases between. Germline CDR1 and CDR2: SGHDN and FVKESK. The CDR3 covers 14 residues. CDR3 coding DNA: TGTGCCAGCAGCCAAGAGAGCAGGGACACTGAAGCTTTCTTT. Its translation: CASSQESRDTEAFF.

The CDR3 sequence: CASSAAGEAYEQYF. The CDR3 nucleotides read TGTGCCAGCAGTGCAGCGGGAGAGGCCTACGAGCAGTACTTC. This chain joins TRBV27 and TRBJ2-7; TRBD2 agrees at 8 bases. Unmatched junction bases numbered 5, after V lost 5 bases and J lost 2 bases. The CDR3 length is 14 residues. CDR1 and CDR2 (germline): MNHEY, SMNVEV (reference sequence).

This clone has a handful of counts. The chain has TRBV4-1 and TRBJ2-7; D is unclear. V was trimmed by 0 bases and J by 1 base, leaving 16 bases between them. The germline V gene has CDR1 MGHRA and CDR2 YSYEKL. The CDR3 contains 17 residues. DNA of the CDR3: TGCGCCAGCAGCCAAGAAACAGAAACAGACCGATCCTACGAGCAGTACTTC. Translating gives CASSQETETDRSYEQYF.

The chain links TRBV5-1 to TRBJ2-3; unclear D gene. The CDR3 has 12 residues. In germline, CDR1 is SGHRS, CDR2 YFSETQ. The V end lost 4 bases, the J end lost 2 bases, and 5 bases lay between the germline ends. In DNA form, the CDR3 reads TGCGCCAGCAGCATCCACACAGATACGCAGTATTTT. It translates to CASSIHTDTQYF.

This clone was seen a handful of times. The V call is TRBV28, the J call TRBJ1-1; 9 bases align to TRBD1. The CDR3 consists of 15 residues. Germline trimming cut 8 bases from V and 4 bases from J; bases unmatched to any gene: 11. Germline V gene lookup returns CDR1 MDHEN and CDR2 SYDVKM. CDR3 sequence reads: CASRYPDRGATEAFF. The CDR3 DNA is TGTGCCAGCCGCTACCCCGACAGGGGGGCCACTGAAGCTTTCTTT.

The chain uses TRBV7-9 and TRBJ1-4; D might be TRBD1 (6 bases). Trimming stripped 4 bases from V and 8 bases from J, with 8 bases between. The CDR3 extends over 12 amino acids. Germline CDR1 and CDR2: SEHNR and FQNEAQ (reference sequence). The CDR3 sequence is CASSSGVEKLFF. In DNA form, the CDR3 reads TGTGCCAGCAGCTCAGGGGTCGAAAAACTGTTTTTT.

This clone has a handful of counts. This chain joins TRBV27 and TRBJ2-3, with D tentatively TRBD2 (6 bases). The germline V gene has CDR1 MNHEY and CDR2 SMNVEV (reference sequence). Trimming removed 3 bases at V and 3 bases at J, with 10 bases between. This CDR3 is 14 amino acids long. The CDR3 bases are TGTGCCAGCAGTTTTGCGGGAATAACAGATACGCAGTATTTT. As protein: CASSFAGITDTQYF.

The CDR3 loop reads CASSPEGRGTDTQYF. Written as DNA, the CDR3 is TGTGCCAGCAGCCCGGAGGGAAGGGGCACAGATACGCAGTATTTT. The V and J genes are TRBV5-5 and TRBJ2-3, with D maybe TRBD2 (6 bases). V gave up 4 bases and J gave up 1 base, with 13 bases separating them. The CDR3 is 15 residues long. Germline CDR1 SGHKS, CDR2 YYEKEE (reference sequence).

In nucleotides, the CDR3 is TGCGCCAGCAGCCCCCTACAAACAGGGGGCAGGGGCGAGCAGTACTTC. This gives the protein CASSPLQTGGRGEQYF. V usage is TRBV4-1 and J usage is TRBJ2-7, with TRBD1 matching over 9 bases. CDR1 is MGHRA and CDR2 is YSYEKL in the germline V gene. The CDR3 extends over 16 amino acids. J gave up 6 bases and V 4 bases, and 13 bases lay outside the gene matches.

This clone has only one observation. Other DNA sequences in the same sample also yield this CDR3. This chain links TRBV28 with TRBJ2-1, with D possibly TRBD2 on 6 matching bases. The CDR3 loop spans 13 amino acids. V was clipped by 2 bases and J by 4 bases, with 6 bases between them. Looked up from germline, CDR1 is MDHEN and CDR2 is SYDVKM. CDR3 sequence reads: CASSLSGYNEQFF. CDR3 nucleotide sequence: TGTGCCAGCAGTTTAAGCGGGTACAATGAGCAGTTCTTC.

The rearrangement joins TRBV14 to TRBJ2-3; D is possibly TRBD1 (5 bases). CDR3 length equals 15 residues. Trimming shortened V by 4 bases and J by 1 base, and 12 bases separated the two germline ends. The germline V gene encodes CDR1 SGHDN and CDR2 FVKESK. The CDR3 DNA follows: TGTGCCAGCAGCCGCGGTCCAGGGCGCACAGATACGCAGTATTTT. It specifies CASSRGPGRTDTQYF.